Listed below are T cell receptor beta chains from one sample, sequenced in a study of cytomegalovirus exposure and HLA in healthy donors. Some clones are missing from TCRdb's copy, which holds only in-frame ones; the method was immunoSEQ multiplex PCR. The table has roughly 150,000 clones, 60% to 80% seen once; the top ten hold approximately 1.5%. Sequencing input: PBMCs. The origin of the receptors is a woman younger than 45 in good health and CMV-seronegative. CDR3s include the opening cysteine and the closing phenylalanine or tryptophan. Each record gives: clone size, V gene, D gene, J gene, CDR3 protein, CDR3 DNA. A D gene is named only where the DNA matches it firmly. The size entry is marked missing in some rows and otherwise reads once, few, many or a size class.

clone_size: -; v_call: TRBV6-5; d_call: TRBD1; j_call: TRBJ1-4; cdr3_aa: CASSYRGQGKNEKLFF; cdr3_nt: TGTGCCAGCAGTTACCGGGGACAGGGTAAAAATGAAAAACTGTTTTTT
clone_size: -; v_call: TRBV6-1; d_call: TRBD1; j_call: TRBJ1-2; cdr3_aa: CASGGQGWVNGYTF; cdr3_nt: TGTGCCAGCGGGGGACAGGGATGGGTAAATGGCTACACCTTC
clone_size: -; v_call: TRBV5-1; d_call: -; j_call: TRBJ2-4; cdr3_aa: CASSRGEELAKNIQYF; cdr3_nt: TGCGCCAGCAGCCGAGGGGAGGAACTAGCCAAAAACATTCAGTACTTC
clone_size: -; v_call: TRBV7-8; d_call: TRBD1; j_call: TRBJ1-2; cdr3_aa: CASSLKWTGEGYTF; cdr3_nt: TGTGCCAGCAGCTTAAAATGGACAGGGGAAGGCTACACCTTC
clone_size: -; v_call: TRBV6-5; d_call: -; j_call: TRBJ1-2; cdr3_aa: CAGHSASQANGYTF; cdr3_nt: TGTGCCGGCCACTCCGCGAGCCAAGCGAATGGCTACACCTTC
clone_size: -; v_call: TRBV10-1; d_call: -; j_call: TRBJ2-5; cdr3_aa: CASRKQGWETQYF; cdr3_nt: TGCGCCAGCAGGAAACAGGGATGGGAGACCCAGTACTTC
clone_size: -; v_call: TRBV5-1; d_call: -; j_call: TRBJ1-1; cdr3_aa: CASSLTRNTEAFF; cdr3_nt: TGCGCCAGCAGCTTGACACGGAACACTGAAGCTTTCTTT
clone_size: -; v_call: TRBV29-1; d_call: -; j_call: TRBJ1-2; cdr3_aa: CSVYPEDYYGYTF; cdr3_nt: TGCAGCGTTTATCCCGAGGACTACTATGGCTACACCTTC
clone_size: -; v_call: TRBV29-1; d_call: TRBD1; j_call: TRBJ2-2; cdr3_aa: CSVKTGANTGELFF; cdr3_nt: TGCAGCGTGAAGACAGGGGCGAACACCGGGGAGCTGTTTTTT
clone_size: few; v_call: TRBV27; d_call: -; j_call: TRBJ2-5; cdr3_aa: CASTYMSAQYF; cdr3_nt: TGTGCCAGCACCTATATGTCGGCCCAGTACTTC
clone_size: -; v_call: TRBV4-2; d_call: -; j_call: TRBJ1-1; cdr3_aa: CASSQVGGTPSEAFF; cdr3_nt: TGTGCCAGCAGCCAAGTCGGTGGGACACCCTCTGAAGCTTTCTTT
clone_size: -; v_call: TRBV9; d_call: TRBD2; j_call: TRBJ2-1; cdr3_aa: CASSVAGTSGGDNEQFF; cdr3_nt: TGTGCCAGCAGCGTAGCGGGGACTAGCGGGGGAGATAATGAGCAGTTCTTC
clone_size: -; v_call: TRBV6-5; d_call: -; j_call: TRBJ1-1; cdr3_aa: CASTPAGNTEAFF; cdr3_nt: TGTGCCAGCACCCCTGCGGGGAACACTGAAGCTTTCTTT
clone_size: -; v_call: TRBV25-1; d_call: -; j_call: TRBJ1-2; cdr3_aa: CASSPSSSYGYTF; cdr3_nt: TGTGCCAGCAGTCCCTCGTCCAGCTATGGCTACACCTTC
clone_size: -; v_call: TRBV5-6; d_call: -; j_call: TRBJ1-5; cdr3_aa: CASSLGRVGQPQHF; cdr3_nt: TGTGCCAGCAGCTTGGGCAGGGTTGGTCAGCCCCAGCATTTT
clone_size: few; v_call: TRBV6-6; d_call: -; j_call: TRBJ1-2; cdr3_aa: CASSPTYGGYTF; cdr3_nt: TGTGCCAGCAGCCCCACCTACGGTGGCTACACCTTC
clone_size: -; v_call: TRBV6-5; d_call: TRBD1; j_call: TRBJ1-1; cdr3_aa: CASSLIRDSEAFF; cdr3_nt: TGTGCCAGCAGCCTCATCCGGGACAGTGAAGCTTTCTTT
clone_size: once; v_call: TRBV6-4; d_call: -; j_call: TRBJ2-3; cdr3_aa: CASSEGTSTDTQYF; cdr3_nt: TGTGCCAGCAGTGAGGGGACTAGCACAGATACGCAGTATTTT
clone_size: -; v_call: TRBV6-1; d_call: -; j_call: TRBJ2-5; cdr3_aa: CASSGGREETQYF; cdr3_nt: TGTGCCAGCAGTGGGGGCCGAGAGGAGACCCAGTACTTC
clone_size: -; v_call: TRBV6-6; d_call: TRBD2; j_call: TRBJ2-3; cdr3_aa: CASSTRTSGKDTQYF; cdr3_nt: TGTGCCAGCAGTACGCGGACTAGCGGGAAAGATACGCAGTATTTT
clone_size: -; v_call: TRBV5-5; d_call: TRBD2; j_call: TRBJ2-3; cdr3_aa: CASSPGGSDTQYF; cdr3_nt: TGTGCCAGCAGCCCCGGGGGGTCAGATACGCAGTATTTT
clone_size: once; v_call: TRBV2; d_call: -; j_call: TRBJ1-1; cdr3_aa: CASSEAGGATEAFF; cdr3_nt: TGTGCCAGCAGTGAGGCAGGCGGGGCCACTGAAGCTTTCTTT
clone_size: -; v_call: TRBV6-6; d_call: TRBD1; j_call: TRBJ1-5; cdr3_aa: CASSLFGDRDQPQHF; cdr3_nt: TGTGCCAGCAGCCTGTTTGGGGACAGAGATCAGCCCCAGCATTTT
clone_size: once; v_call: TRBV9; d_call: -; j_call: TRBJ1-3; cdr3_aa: CASSVVEGAGGGNTIYF; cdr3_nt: TGTGCCAGCAGCGTAGTGGAGGGCGCGGGAGGCGGAAACACCATATATTTT
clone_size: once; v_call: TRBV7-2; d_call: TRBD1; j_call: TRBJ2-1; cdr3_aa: CASSLQGAVRDEQFF; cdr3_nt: TGTGCCAGCAGCCTACAGGGGGCGGTTCGGGATGAGCAGTTCTTC
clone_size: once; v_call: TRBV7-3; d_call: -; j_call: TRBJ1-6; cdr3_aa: CASSFLDSPLHF; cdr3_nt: TGTGCCAGCAGCTTCCTCGATTCACCCCTCCACTTT
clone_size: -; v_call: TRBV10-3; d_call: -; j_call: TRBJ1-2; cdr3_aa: CAISPKSDYGYTF; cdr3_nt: TGTGCCATCAGTCCTAAATCCGACTATGGCTACACCTTC
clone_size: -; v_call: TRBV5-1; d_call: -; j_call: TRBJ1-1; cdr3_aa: CASSFGGRTEAFF; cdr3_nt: TGCGCCAGCAGCTTCGGAGGGCGCACTGAAGCTTTCTTT
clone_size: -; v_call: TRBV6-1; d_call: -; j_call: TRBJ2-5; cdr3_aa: CASSDDGSSETQYF; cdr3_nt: TGTGCCAGCAGTGACGACGGGAGCTCGGAGACCCAGTACTTC
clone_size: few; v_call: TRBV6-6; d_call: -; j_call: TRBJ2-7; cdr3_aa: CASSSRASVEQYF; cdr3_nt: TGTGCCAGCAGTTCCAGGGCGTCGGTCGAGCAGTACTTC
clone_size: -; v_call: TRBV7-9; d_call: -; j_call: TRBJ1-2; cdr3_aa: CASSFGYRVSYGYTF; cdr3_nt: TGTGCCAGCAGCTTCGGGTACCGTGTTTCCTATGGCTACACCTTC
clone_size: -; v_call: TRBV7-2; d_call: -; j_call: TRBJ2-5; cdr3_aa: CASSHRAWGETQYF; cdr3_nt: TGTGCCAGCAGCCACAGGGCTTGGGGGGAGACCCAGTACTTC